This T cell receptor (beta chain) was found in a study of CD8+CD57+ T cells in acquired aplastic anemia. Background on the study: DNA recovered from sorted CD4+ and CD8+ cells had a mean of roughly 3 ug.

All sequencing subjects had displayed CD8+CD57+ cell expansion on flow cytometry. Severe acquired aplastic anemia was present in all patients. This clonotype was seen a handful of times. Its antigen is currently unknown. General study results and limits: Approximately 29 was the count of CD8+ CDR3 sequences that patients shared with controls.

Both TCR beta VDJ combination and CDR3 sequence profiling were carried out. Genomic DNA was the template for this profiling. TCRdb analysed the reads with MiXCR anew, one entry per CDR3 protein. The sample has approximately 180,000 distinct CDR3 sequences, less than 60% seen once. The CDR3 is 14 amino acids. V lost 6 bases and J 6 bases, leaving 15 bases between the germline ends. Germline V gene data show CDR1 as SGHAT and CDR2 as FQNNGV. Sequenced sample: sorted CD4+, CD8+, or CD8+CD57+ T cells (not recorded which) from PBMCs. The sequence came from a human donor with aplastic anemia. The chain recombines TRBV11-2 with TRBJ2-4; unclear D gene. The CDR3 loop reads CASSLDRVGNIQYF. The DNA for the CDR3 is TGTGCCAGCAGTCTCGATCGAGTTGGAAACATTCAGTACTTC.